The 19 T cell receptor beta chains presented below share a single source sample, sequenced in a study of blood T cells in healthy people across ages. Through a sample-barcoded 5' primer and a J-beta primer mix, a second PCR was run for roughly 6 to 11 cycles. TCRdb fed the 5' RACE reads into MiXCR, producing one record per CDR3 protein. The table records some 370,000 distinct CDR3 sequences, over 45% of them present only once. The sample taken for sequencing was blood. All receptors derive from a man between 60 and 75 years old in good health.

As to this clonotype: A much bigger clone sits one base away, suggesting this may be a read error. This chain connects TRBV14 to TRBJ2-1; D unresolved. This CDR3 is built from 11 residues. The V gene's germline CDR1 is SGHDN and CDR2 FVKESK. V was cut by 4 bases and J by 7 bases, with 5 bases left in between. The CDR3 region has the DNA TGTGCCAGCAGCCGGCGGAATGAGCAGTTCTTC. This sequence encodes CASSRRNEQFF. Drawing the rest from reference TRBV14 and TRBJ2-1, the complete variable domain is EAGVTQFPSHSVIEKGQTVTLRCDPISGHDNLYWYRRVMGKEIKFLLHFVKESKQDESGMPNNRFLAERTGGTYSTLKVQPAELEDSGVYFCASSRRNEQFFGPGTRLTVL.

The chain joins TRBV7-2 to TRBJ2-7, with a tentative D call TRBD2 (5 bases). The J call may not be correct, given that the DNA end is closer to TRBJ2-4. CDR3 size: 15 residues. Germline assignment: CDR1 SGHTA and CDR2 FQGNSA. CDR3 protein: CASSKGGTAGGIQYF. CDR3 nucleotide sequence: TGTGCCAGCAGCAAAGGTGGAACGGCGGGTGGCATTCAGTACTTC.

For this clonotype: At one end the junction does not follow the germline gene, possibly because of a read error. CDR3 amino acids: CAWSPAGGWETQYF. CDR3 in DNA: TGTGCTTGGAGTCCAGCGGGAGGTTGGGAGACCCAGTACTTC. The rearrangement links TRBV30 to TRBJ2-7; 9 bases are shared with TRBD2. The end of the DNA aligns better with TRBJ2-5, so the J call may be wrong. The V gene's germline CDR1 is GTSNPN and CDR2 SVGIG (reference sequence). This CDR3 comprises 14 residues.

The genes are TRBV7-3 and TRBJ2-3; weak D call: TRBD2 (6 bases). In germline, CDR1 is SGHTA, CDR2 FQGTGA. The CDR3 consists of 14 residues. V was trimmed by 8 bases and J by 2 bases, leaving 14 bases between them. The CDR3 DNA reads TGTGCCAGCGGTATTAGCGGCCTCACAGATACGCAGTATTTT. Translated, it gives CASGISGLTDTQYF.

On this clonotype: Since a much larger clone is just one base distant, this may be a read error. In DNA form, the CDR3 reads TGCAGTGCTAGACAGACTAGCACAGATACGCAGTATTTT. Its protein product is CSARQTSTDTQYF. The chain couples TRBV20-1 to TRBJ2-3; D uncertain. V was pared by 2 bases and J by 0 bases, with 6 bases between. CDR1 and CDR2 (germline): DFQATT, SNEGSKA (reference sequence). The CDR3 covers 13 residues.

The chain uses TRBV20-1 and TRBJ1-1; D not certain. Germline V gene data show CDR1 as DFQATT and CDR2 as SNEGSKA (reference sequence). This CDR3 is 13 amino acids long. The V end was cut by 4 bases, the J end by 4 bases, with 13 bases between. The CDR3 here is CSAIPAVSTEAFF. CDR3 sequence (DNA): TGCAGTGCTATACCCGCTGTTAGCACTGAAGCTTTCTTT.

In its sample, this clonotype was seen once. V usage is TRBV12-3 or TRBV12-4 and J usage is TRBJ1-1; D remains ambiguous. With 5 bases removed from V and 5 bases from J, the gap between germline ends came to 9 bases. The CDR3 has 12 amino acids. In DNA, the CDR3 is TGTGCCAGCAGTGATGGGAGGACTGAAGCTTTCTTT. As protein: CASSDGRTEAFF.

This clonotype was counted between two and nine times. The CDR3 DNA follows: TGCAGTGCTAGAGATGGGCGGGAGGGGATACAAGAGACCCAGTACTTC. Its translation: CSARDGREGIQETQYF. This chain links TRBV20-1 with TRBJ2-5; 9 bases align to TRBD2. The V gene's germline CDR1 is DFQATT and CDR2 SNEGSKA (reference sequence). Trimming cost V 0 bases and J 2 bases; bases outside gene matches: 7. The CDR3 is 16 residues long.

In its sample, this clonotype was seen a few times. An end of the junction does not agree with germline; a read error may underlie this. This sequence joins TRBV10-2 and TRBJ1-4; no firm D call. CDR1 and CDR2 from the germline V gene are WSHSY and SAAADI. The CDR3 totals 14 residues. CDR3 DNA sequence: TGCGCCAGCAGTAAGTCCGGCCGAAATGAAAAACTGTTTTTT. It translates to CASSKSGRNEKLFF.

The chain is built from TRBV4-2 and TRBJ1-4; 9 bases are shared with TRBD1. The CDR3 contains 15 residues. V shed 0 bases and J 8 bases; nucleotides not matched to a gene: 4. CDR1 and CDR2 from the germline V gene are LGHNA and YNFKEQ. The CDR3 DNA is TGTGCCAGCAGCCAAGAGGGACAGGGAGGAGAAAAACTGTTTTTT. Its translation is CASSQEGQGGEKLFF.

At least ten counts were recorded for this clonotype. The rearrangement uses TRBV29-1 and TRBJ2-5; a possible D gene is TRBD1 (5 bases). V lost 4 bases, J lost 5 bases, and 14 bases lay in between. CDR1 and CDR2 from the germline V gene are SQVTM and ANQGSEA. CDR3 length: 13 amino acids. CDR3 region: CSVVPRVGETQYF. The CDR3 nucleotides read TGCAGCGTTGTCCCCAGGGTAGGGGAGACCCAGTACTTC.

V is TRBV6-6 and J is TRBJ2-4; D is perhaps TRBD2 (5 bases). The CDR3 is 14 amino acids. Per germline, CDR1 MNHNY and CDR2 SVGAGI (reference sequence). Deletions cut 7 bases from V and 2 bases from J, with 12 bases between. The CDR3 DNA reads as TGTGCCAGCACTACGAGAGGGTCCAAAAACATTCAGTACTTC. Encoded protein: CASTTRGSKNIQYF.

This chain links TRBV6-2 or TRBV6-3 with TRBJ2-3; 9 nucleotides match TRBD2. V shed 2 bases and J 4 bases; nucleotides not matched to a gene: 7. The length of the CDR3 is 16 residues. CDR1 is MNHEY, CDR2 SVGEGT, per germline. CDR3 sequence (DNA): TGTGCCAGCAGTTACATAGCGGGGGCCCTCCCAGATACGCAGTATTTT. It codes for CASSYIAGALPDTQYF.

This clonotype was seen just once. The chain recombines TRBV20-1 with TRBJ2-1; D gene unclear. The CDR3 contains 14 residues. V was shortened by 3 bases and J by 6 bases, with 15 bases between the two germline ends. Germline assignment: CDR1 DFQATT and CDR2 SNEGSKA (reference sequence). CDR3 bases: TGCAGTGCTAGTATCGCCCTTTATGGCAATGAGCAGTTCTTC. This translates into CSASIALYGNEQFF.

The chain links TRBV12-3 or TRBV12-4 to TRBJ2-7, with D possibly being TRBD2 (6 bases). V lost 3 bases and J lost 1, with 19 bases in between. There are 17 residues in the CDR3. The CDR3 reads CASSFRVIREKSYEQYF. Written as DNA, the CDR3 is TGTGCCAGCAGTTTTAGGGTTATACGGGAGAAGTCCTACGAGCAGTACTTC.

The V gene is TRBV30, the J gene TRBJ2-2; the D is unclear. Germline-derived CDR1 and CDR2 are GTSNPN and SVGIG (reference sequence). The V gene lost 0 bases and the J gene lost 6 bases, with 11 bases spanning the gap. The CDR3 consists of 14 residues. CDR3 region: CAWSVIVGPGELFF. The CDR3 region has the DNA TGTGCCTGGAGTGTCATAGTCGGCCCCGGGGAGCTGTTTTTT. Complete variable domain (other parts from reference TRBV30 and TRBJ2-2): SQTIHQWPATLVQPVGSPLSLECTVEGTSNPNLYWYRQAAGRGLQLLFYSVGIGQISSEVPQNLSASRPQDRQFILSSKKLLLSDSGFYLCAWSVIVGPGELFFGEGSRLTVL.

This clonotype is a singleton in its sample. V usage is TRBV30 and J usage is TRBJ2-6; D might be TRBD1 or TRBD2, each matching 5 bases. The CDR3 totals 18 residues. CDR1 is GTSNPN, CDR2 SVGIG, per germline (reference sequence). The germline V and J ends were trimmed by 2 bases and 1 base, with 18 bases remaining between them. Written as DNA, the CDR3 is TGTGCCTGGAGTAGAAGGAACGCGAGGGGATCTGGGGCCAACGTCCTGACTTTC. The encoded protein is CAWSRRNARGSGANVLTF.

This clonotype has more than one count but fewer than ten. The chain is built from TRBV5-1 and TRBJ2-1, with 8 bases aligning to TRBD2. The CDR3 covers 17 residues. V was pared by 4 bases and J by 2 bases, with 11 bases of the junction left unmatched. Germline V gene data show CDR1 as SGHRS and CDR2 as YFSETQ. CDR3 nucleotide sequence: TGCGCCAGCAGCCAACCGAGCGGGAGAGGCACCTACAATGAGCAGTTCTTC. It yields the protein CASSQPSGRGTYNEQFF.

This clonotype was detected a few times. The genes are TRBV2 and TRBJ2-3, with 9 bases aligning to TRBD2. Germline CDR1 is SNHLY and CDR2 is FYNNEI. V lost 2 bases, J lost 5 bases, and 8 bases stayed unmatched. CDR3 length: 16 residues. The CDR3 here is CASSEQAGGPIDTQYF. In nucleotides, the CDR3 is TGTGCCAGCAGTGAACAGGCGGGAGGGCCCATAGATACGCAGTATTTT.